The entry below describes one T cell receptor (beta chain). This entry belongs to a study of control samples from healthy donors and cancer patients. Per germline, CDR1 LGHDT and CDR2 YNNKEL (reference sequence). V lost 0 bases and J 4 bases, leaving 21 bases between the germline ends. The CDR3 covers 18 residues. The table came from immunoSEQ multiplex PCR; TCRdb's copy has only in-frame clones and leaves some out. The sample records 70,000 or so clones, approximately 89% being singletons. The receptor comes from a man in his sixties with lung cancer. The sequenced material came from PBMCs. J is TRBJ1-2 and V is TRBV3-1 (or the pseudogene TRBV3-2); a weak D match, TRBD1 (6 bases). CDR3 DNA: TGTGCCAGCAGCCAAGACCTCTCCGCGGGGGCTCTCGGCTATGGCTACACCTTC. This sequence encodes CASSQDLSAGALGYGYTF.